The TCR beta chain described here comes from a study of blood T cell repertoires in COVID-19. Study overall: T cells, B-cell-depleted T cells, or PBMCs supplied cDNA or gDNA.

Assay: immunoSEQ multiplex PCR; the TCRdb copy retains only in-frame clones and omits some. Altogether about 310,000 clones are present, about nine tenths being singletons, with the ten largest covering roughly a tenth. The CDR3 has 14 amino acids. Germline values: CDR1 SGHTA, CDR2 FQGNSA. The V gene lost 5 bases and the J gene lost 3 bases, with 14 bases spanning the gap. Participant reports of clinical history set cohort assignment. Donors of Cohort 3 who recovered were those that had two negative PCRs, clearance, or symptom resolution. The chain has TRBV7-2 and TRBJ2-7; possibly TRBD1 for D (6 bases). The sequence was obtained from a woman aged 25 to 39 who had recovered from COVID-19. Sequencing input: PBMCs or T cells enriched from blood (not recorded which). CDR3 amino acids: CASSLLTGGYEQYF. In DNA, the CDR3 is TGTGCCAGCAGCCTCTTGACAGGAGGCTACGAGCAGTACTTC.